The clone carrying this T cell receptor beta chain was seen repeatedly, ten times or more. The time point is: patch test 2, 6 weeks after DPC sensitization. Regarding treatment: therapeutic diphenylcyclopropenone sensitization with weekly scalp DPC. The sample originates from a study of human T cells and chemical hapten exposure. Study details: Donors were sensitized with 2% DPC on the upper inner arm.

From the RACE reads, TCRdb called clonotypes with MiXCR, one entry per CDR3 protein. The sample has 350,000 to 400,000 distinct CDR3 sequences, about 6% seen once; the top ten hold around 6.1%. Trimming at V came to 6 bases and at J to 4 bases, leaving 12 bases not matched to a gene. CDR1 is MNHEY, CDR2 SVGEGT, per germline. This CDR3 has 16 amino acids. The source material was whole blood, sampled in connection with sensitization to the hapten diphenylcyclopropenone (DPC). This sequence joins TRBV6-2 or TRBV6-3 and TRBJ1-5, with TRBD1 matching 7 bases. The TCR was taken from a woman younger than 30 with alopecia areata. Some clones in this sample may be carry-over from other donors' samples. The chain's CDR3 is CASRKTTGVRNQPQHF. The DNA of the CDR3 is TGTGCCAGCAGAAAGACCACAGGGGTTCGTAATCAGCCCCAGCATTTT.